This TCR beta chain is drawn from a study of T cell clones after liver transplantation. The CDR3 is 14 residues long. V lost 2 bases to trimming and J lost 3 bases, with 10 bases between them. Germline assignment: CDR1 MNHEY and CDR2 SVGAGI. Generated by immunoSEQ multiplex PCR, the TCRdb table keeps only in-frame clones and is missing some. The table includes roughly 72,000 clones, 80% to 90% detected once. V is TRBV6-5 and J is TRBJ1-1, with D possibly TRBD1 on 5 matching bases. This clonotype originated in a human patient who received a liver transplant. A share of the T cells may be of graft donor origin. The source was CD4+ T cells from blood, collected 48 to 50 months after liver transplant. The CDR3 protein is CASSYAVGDTEAFF. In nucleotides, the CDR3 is TGTGCCAGCAGTTACGCCGTGGGGGACACTGAAGCTTTCTTT.